The 13 T cell receptor beta chains below were found in one sample sequenced in a study of T cells after yellow fever vaccination. TCRdb re-derived calls from the 5' RACE reads in MiXCR, one entry per CDR3 protein. The profile shows some 320,000 distinct CDR3 sequences, over 4% of them singletons. Specimen: PBMCs, collected 5 days after the yellow fever booster vaccination. The receptor set was obtained from a man younger than 35 who received the YFV17D yellow fever vaccine.

Only a few counts were recorded for this clonotype. The V and J genes are TRBV3-1 and TRBJ2-2, with 14 bases matching TRBD2. J lost 1 base, V lost 3 bases, and 1 base had no gene match. The CDR3 totals 17 residues. The germline gives CDR1 LGHDT, CDR2 YNNKEL (reference sequence). As DNA, the CDR3 is TGTGCCAGCAGCCATGGGACTAGCGGGGGGAACACCGGGGAGCTGTTTTTT. It specifies CASSHGTSGGNTGELFF.

This clonotype appeared many times. V gene TRBV2 combines with J gene TRBJ2-7, with no clear D. This CDR3 is 12 amino acids long. The germline V and J ends were trimmed by 7 bases and 4 bases, with 11 bases remaining between them. Looked up from germline, CDR1 is SNHLY and CDR2 is FYNNEI. The CDR3 coding sequence is TGTGCCAGCACCTGGGCCCGATACGAGCAGTACTTC. Amino acid sequence: CASTWARYEQYF. The variable domain in full, with the rest retrieved from reference TRBV2 and TRBJ2-7, is EPEVTQTPSHQVTQMGQEVILRCVPISNHLYFYWYRQILGQKVEFLVSFYNNEISEKSEIFDDQFSVERPDGSNFTLKIRSTKLEDSAMYFCASTWARYEQYFGPGTRLTVT.

V gene TRBV7-9 combines with J gene TRBJ2-7, with 15 positions matching TRBD2. The CDR3 is 18 amino acids. Germline CDR1 SEHNR, CDR2 FQNEAQ (reference sequence). J was trimmed by 2 bases and V by 7 bases; bases with no gene match: 12. The CDR3 DNA reads as TGTGCCAGCACTCGAGGACTAGCGGGGGGGCCCGGCGCCTACGAGCAGTACTTC. Residues: CASTRGLAGGPGAYEQYF. Drawing the rest from reference TRBV7-9 and TRBJ2-7, the complete variable domain is DTGVSQNPRHKITKRGQNVTFRCDPISEHNRLYWYRQTLGQGPEFLTYFQNEAQLEKSRLLSDRFSAERPKGSFSTLEIQRTEQGDSAMYLCASTRGLAGGPGAYEQYFGPGTRLTVT.

Many counts were recorded for this clonotype. V gene TRBV20-1 combines with J gene TRBJ2-3, with 7 nucleotides matching TRBD2. CDR1 and CDR2 from the germline V gene are DFQATT and SNEGSKA (reference sequence). The CDR3 has 13 amino acids. Trimming removed 8 bases from V and 2 bases from J; junction bases left unmatched: 7. In DNA, the CDR3 is TGCAGTACACGGGACTACATCACAGATACGCAGTATTTT. It specifies CSTRDYITDTQYF.

This clonotype was detected ten times or more. The V call is TRBV4-3, the J call TRBJ1-1; no firm D call. CDR3 length: 13 amino acids. Trimming removed 1 base from V and 11 bases from J, with 14 bases in between. Germline CDR1 reads LGHNA; CDR2 reads YSLEER. CDR3 nucleotide sequence: TGCGCCAGCAGCCAAGGGCCCGGGCGAACGGCTTTCTTT. Translation: CASSQGPGRTAFF.

The rearrangement links TRBV29-1 to TRBJ2-2; 8 positions match TRBD1. Germline assignment: CDR1 SQVTM and CDR2 ANQGSEA. V shed 7 bases and J 6 bases; nucleotides not matched to a gene: 22. The CDR3 has 18 residues. The CDR3 sequence is CSAARGQRTSVFSGELFF. The DNA for the CDR3 is TGCAGCGCCGCCAGGGGGCAGCGAACGAGTGTATTTTCCGGGGAGCTGTTTTTT.

This clonotype occurred a few times. DNA of the CDR3: TGTGCCGGCGGAACAGCTAACACCGGGGAGCTGTTTTTT. This translates into CAGGTANTGELFF. The rearrangement joins TRBV2 to TRBJ2-2; no clear D. This CDR3 is 13 amino acids long. From germline, CDR1 is SNHLY and CDR2 FYNNEI. V was cut by 11 bases and J by 2 bases, with 12 bases left in between.

This clonotype was seen only a few times. This chain joins TRBV18 and TRBJ2-7; 11 nucleotides agree with TRBD2. There are 15 residues in the CDR3. Germline trimming cut 4 bases from V and 9 bases from J; bases unmatched to any gene: 11. The germline V gene encodes CDR1 KGHSH and CDR2 LQKENI. CDR3 nucleotide sequence: TGTGCCAGCTCACGGTCCGGGACTAGCGGATTCGCGCAGTACGTC. It is translated as CASSRSGTSGFAQYV.

This clonotype was seen more than once but under ten times. The rearrangement joins TRBV6-5 to TRBJ1-2, with D possibly being TRBD1 (5 bases). Trimming shortened V by 3 bases and J by 5 bases, and 16 bases separated the two germline ends. CDR3 length: 15 residues. Germline V gives CDR1 MNHEY, CDR2 SVGAGI. CDR3 sequence (DNA): TGTGCCAGCAGTTATTTAACCCTAACAGGTTATGGCTACACCTTC. It specifies CASSYLTLTGYGYTF.

This clonotype was recorded a few times. This sequence joins TRBV7-2 and TRBJ2-5; D unresolved. The CDR3 is 13 residues long. Trimming shortened V by 5 bases and J by 4 bases, and 11 bases separated the two germline ends. The germline CDR1 and CDR2 sequences are SGHTA and FQGNSA. CDR3 sequence: CASSAEPPETQYF. CDR3 sequence (DNA): TGTGCCAGCAGCGCCGAACCTCCAGAGACCCAGTACTTC.

V usage is TRBV5-1 and J usage is TRBJ1-2, with D uncertain. The CDR3 contains 14 residues. Trimming shortened V by 0 bases and J by 1 base, and 7 bases separated the two germline ends. Germline values: CDR1 SGHRS, CDR2 YFSETQ. CDR3 loop: CASSLEGINYGYTF. CDR3 DNA sequence: TGCGCCAGCAGCTTGGAAGGAATTAACTATGGCTACACCTTC.

The rearrangement links TRBV7-2 to TRBJ2-1; 7 bases agree with TRBD2. This CDR3 is 16 amino acids long. Germline values: CDR1 SGHTA, CDR2 FQGNSA. The J segment lost 0 bases and the V segment lost 5 bases, leaving 7 bases of the junction unmatched. CDR3 sequence: CASSLWGGDSYNEQFF. CDR3 DNA: TGTGCCAGCAGCCTATGGGGGGGTGACTCCTACAATGAGCAGTTCTTC.

At least ten counts were recorded for this clonotype. The chain uses TRBV7-2 and TRBJ2-1; D is ambiguous. Germline V gene data show CDR1 as SGHTA and CDR2 as FQGNSA. The CDR3 sequence is 12 residues long. Between the trimmed V and J ends, which lost 3 bases and 10 bases, there was a span of 10 bases. The DNA of the CDR3 is TGTGCCAGCAGCTTCGGTTTTCGAGAGCAGTTCTTC. It codes for CASSFGFREQFF. Based on the CDR3 plus reference TRBV7-2 and TRBJ2-1, the full variable domain is GAGVSQSPSNKVTEKGKDVELRCDPISGHTALYWYRQSLGQGLEFLIYFQGNSAPDKSGLPSDRFSAERTGGSVSTLTIQRTQQEDSAVYLCASSFGFREQFFGPGTRLTVL.